The sequence of this T cell receptor (beta chain) was determined in a study of shared clonotypes between healthy human individuals. Generated by immunoSEQ multiplex PCR, the TCRdb table keeps only in-frame clones and is missing some. The table includes roughly 200,000 clones, 65% to 80% detected once. Germline CDR1 and CDR2: SGHKS and YYEKEE (reference sequence). Trimming shortened V by 0 bases and J by 1 base, and 4 bases separated the two germline ends. The length of the CDR3 is 13 residues. The chain links TRBV5-5 to TRBJ1-1, with D hard to call. The sequence was obtained from a man in his thirties or forties in good health. Sequencing was carried out using memory CD4+ T cells sorted from blood. The subset: CD45RA-negative fraction. DNA for the CDR3: TGTGCCAGCAGCTTGGACAGGAACACTGAAGCTTTCTTT. This codes for CASSLDRNTEAFF.